A single sample is the source of the 21 T cell receptor beta chains below, sequenced in a study of post-analysis software for immune sequencing data. TCR beta cDNA libraries had unique molecular identifiers. MiXCR, run by TCRdb on the PCR reads, gives a single entry per CDR3 protein. Of 700,000 to 900,000 distinct CDR3 sequences listed, approximately 44% are singletons. Study-level points and caveats: Compared with controls, patients had more of about 5 TRBV segments, including TRBV5-6, TRBV5-1 and TRBV20-1.

Their antigen targets remain unknown. Sample: blood. The receptors were gathered from a girl between 5 and 17 years old with multiple sclerosis.

This clonotype is a singleton in its sample. The chain employs TRBV20-1 and TRBJ2-3; possible D gene TRBD2, 5 bases. Germline assignment: CDR1 DFQATT and CDR2 SNEGSKA (reference sequence). The CDR3 length is 16 residues. V was clipped by 3 bases and J by 1 base, with 17 bases between them. This chain's CDR3 is CSASDDAAVRTDTQYF. The CDR3 DNA is TGCAGTGCTAGTGATGATGCAGCGGTACGCACAGATACGCAGTATTTT.

This clonotype was seen a few times. CDR3 amino acids: CAISAEGFRDRGVYEQFF. CDR3 in DNA: TGTGCCATCAGTGCCGAAGGATTCCGGGACAGGGGTGTCTATGAGCAGTTCTTC. The V and J genes are TRBV10-3 and TRBJ2-1; 10 positions match TRBD1. Germline trimming cut 4 bases from V and 8 bases from J; bases unmatched to any gene: 17. The CDR3 has 18 amino acids. Germline values: CDR1 ENHRY, CDR2 SYGVKD.

The table lists this clonotype with a count of one. V usage is TRBV7-8 and J usage is TRBJ2-1; maybe TRBD2 (5 bases). V dropped 5 bases and J dropped 12 bases, with 26 bases sitting between them. The CDR3 sequence is 16 residues long. Looked up from germline, CDR1 is SGHVS and CDR2 is FQNEAQ. CDR3 sequence: CASSAGPGRNSGRQFF. In DNA, the CDR3 is TGTGCCAGCAGCGCTGGCCCGGGAAGAAATTCTGGTAGGCAGTTCTTC.

This clonotype has just a few counts. V is TRBV30 and J is TRBJ1-4; no firm D call. Between the trimmed V and J ends, which lost 4 bases and 2 bases, there was a span of 11 bases. The CDR3 has 14 residues. Per germline, CDR1 GTSNPN and CDR2 SVGIG (reference sequence). CDR3 sequence (DNA): TGTGCCTGGAATCCTGGACGGACTAATGAAAAACTGTTTTTT. Amino acids: CAWNPGRTNEKLFF.

This chain joins TRBV7-9 and TRBJ2-4; TRBD1 aligns across 11 bases. The J call may be faulty, since TRBJ2-7 better matches the DNA end. Germline CDR1 is SEHNR and CDR2 is FQNEAQ (reference sequence). The CDR3 is made up of 15 amino acids. The CDR3 DNA sequence: TGTGCCAGCAGCTTCCCGGGACAGGGGGTCTACGAGCAGTACTTC. It encodes CASSFPGQGVYEQYF.

A few counts support this clonotype. The chain uses TRBV5-6 and TRBJ2-7, with a possible D match to TRBD1 (5 bases). Trimming took 1 base from V and 2 from J, leaving 13 bases between them. The CDR3 covers 15 residues. CDR1 and CDR2 from the germline V gene are SGHDT and YYEEEE. The CDR3 nucleotides are TGTGCCAGCAGCTTGTTTTTGACAGCCACCTACGAGCAGTACTTC. It specifies CASSLFLTATYEQYF.

This chain links TRBV29-1 with TRBJ2-1; D gene unclear. This CDR3 spans 13 amino acids. The V gene lost 0 bases and the J gene lost 8 bases, with 11 bases spanning the gap. Germline assignment: CDR1 SQVTM and CDR2 ANQGSEA. The CDR3 loop is CSVEDRLVYEQFF. As DNA, the CDR3 is TGCAGCGTTGAAGATCGTCTAGTTTATGAGCAGTTCTTC.

This clonotype was counted a few times. This chain links TRBV2 with TRBJ2-3; a possible D gene is TRBD2 (5 bases). V lost 7 bases, J lost 0 bases, and 11 bases lay in between. There are 14 residues in the CDR3. Per germline, CDR1 SNHLY and CDR2 FYNNEI. CDR3 in DNA: TGTGCCAGCACCGGACGCGGGAGCACAGATACGCAGTATTTT. Protein: CASTGRGSTDTQYF.

The chain has TRBV28 and TRBJ2-3; TRBD2 matches 10 bases. J lost 0 bases, V lost 5 bases, and 5 bases had no gene match. The CDR3 loop spans 16 amino acids. The germline V gene encodes CDR1 MDHEN and CDR2 SYDVKM. In DNA form, the CDR3 reads TGTGCCAGCAGTGTATTAGCGGGAGGCAGCACAGATACGCAGTATTTT. Translated: CASSVLAGGSTDTQYF.

This rearrangement joins TRBV7-2 to TRBJ2-1; perhaps TRBD2 as D (7 bases). Trimming took off 1 base at V and 4 bases at J, with 11 bases between the two ends. From germline, CDR1 is SGHTA and CDR2 FQGNSA. CDR3 length: 15 amino acids. The CDR3 sequence is CASSLGGGEYNEQFF. CDR3 DNA: TGTGCCAGCAGCTTAGGGGGGGGCGAATACAATGAGCAGTTCTTC.

To note about this clonotype: No conserved phenylalanine or tryptophan ends this CDR3, so it is likely a read error. The chain has TRBV20-1 and TRBJ2-3, with D unclear. The CDR3 consists of 13 residues. V dropped 6 bases and J dropped 1 base, with 11 bases sitting between them. Germline CDR1 DFQATT, CDR2 SNEGSKA (reference sequence). Here the CDR3 DNA reads TGCAGTGCCTCCATAGACGGCACAGATACGCAGTATTTG. This translates into CSASIDGTDTQYL.

The V and J genes are TRBV6-1 and TRBJ1-5; D is ambiguous. The CDR3 consists of 13 residues. V lost 0 bases and J 7 bases, leaving 7 bases between the germline ends. CDR1 and CDR2 (germline): MNHNS, SASEGT. The CDR3 DNA reads as TGTGCCAGCAGTGAAGCGCTTGGGCAGCCCCAGCATTTT. This codes for CASSEALGQPQHF.

The chain combines TRBV29-1 with TRBJ1-1; a possible D gene is TRBD1 (6 bases). Germline V gives CDR1 SQVTM, CDR2 ANQGSEA. The length of the CDR3 is 12 residues. V gave up 4 bases and J gave up 8 bases, with 14 bases separating them. The CDR3 reads CSVGLSDREAFF. As DNA, the CDR3 is TGCAGCGTTGGTTTGTCCGACAGGGAAGCTTTCTTT.

This clonotype is a singleton in its sample. A much larger clonotype is one base distant, so this may be a read error. V and J are TRBV20-1 and TRBJ2-1, with TRBD2 matching 12 bases. In germline, CDR1 is DFQATT, CDR2 SNEGSKA (reference sequence). The CDR3 has 14 amino acids. CDR3 sequence: CSVRRLAGVGEQFF. DNA of the CDR3: TGCAGTGTTAGAAGACTAGCGGGAGTCGGGGAGCAGTTCTTC.

The chain links TRBV7-2 to TRBJ2-1, with 7 positions matching TRBD2. The ends lost 1 base at V and 2 bases at J; junction bases unmatched: 5. CDR1 SGHTA and CDR2 FQGNSA come from the germline V gene. CDR3 size: 16 residues. In nucleotides, the CDR3 is TGTGCCAGCAGCTTAGGCGCTAGCGGAGCCTACAATGAGCAGTTCTTC. Protein sequence: CASSLGASGAYNEQFF.

V and J are TRBV7-9 and TRBJ2-7; TRBD2 matches 10 bases. The germline gives CDR1 SEHNR, CDR2 FQNEAQ (reference sequence). CDR3 length: 14 residues. J lost 7 bases, V lost 3 bases, and 6 bases had no gene match. The CDR3 coding sequence is TGTGCCAGCAGCTTCGCTAGCGGGAGTGGAGAGCAGTACTTC. This gives the protein CASSFASGSGEQYF.

In this sample, this clonotype turned up a few times. This sequence joins TRBV7-9 and TRBJ2-5, with 11 bases lining up with TRBD2. CDR1 is SEHNR and CDR2 is FQNEAQ in the germline V gene (reference sequence). The length of the CDR3 is 16 residues. J gave up 2 bases and V 5 bases, and 7 bases lay outside the gene matches. The CDR3 is CASSTSGSRGQETQYF. The CDR3 bases are TGTGCCAGCAGCACTAGCGGGAGTAGAGGACAAGAGACCCAGTACTTC.

This chain connects TRBV4-3 to TRBJ2-5; a weak D match, TRBD2 (6 bases). V was cut by 0 bases and J by 6 bases, with 14 bases left in between. This CDR3 comprises 15 residues. From germline, CDR1 is LGHNA and CDR2 YSLEER. CDR3 bases: TGCGCCAGCAGCCAAGATCTCGCGGGAAGGAAGACCCAGTACTTC. Amino acids: CASSQDLAGRKTQYF.

The V call is TRBV12-3 or TRBV12-4, the J call TRBJ2-3; D gene ambiguous. This CDR3 has 14 residues. Trimming took 3 bases from V and 2 from J, leaving 9 bases between them. DNA of the CDR3: TGTGCCAGCAGTTTGGACGTGGCCACAGATACGCAGTATTTT. This codes for CASSLDVATDTQYF.

The chain couples TRBV20-1 to TRBJ2-1; D gene unclear. The end of the DNA is better explained by TRBJ1-1, so the J call may be wrong. The CDR3 is 15 residues long. From germline, CDR1 is DFQATT and CDR2 SNEGSKA (reference sequence). The chain's CDR3 is CSAIGYGEAGTEAFF. In nucleotides, the CDR3 is TGCAGTGCTATCGGCTATGGGGAGGCGGGAACTGAAGCTTTCTTT.

V and J are TRBV7-3 and TRBJ1-2, with 8 bases fitting TRBD1. Germline V CDR1 and CDR2: SGHTA, FQGTGA. The ends lost 1 base at V and 5 bases at J; junction bases unmatched: 18. The CDR3 length is 19 residues. In nucleotides, the CDR3 is TGTGCCAGCAGCTTAATTTGGACAGGGATTATGCTAAAATGGTATGGCTACACCTTC. Translating it yields CASSLIWTGIMLKWYGYTF.